The present T cell receptor (beta chain) was sequenced within a study of cytomegalovirus exposure and HLA in healthy donors. This clone was detected only once. V was pared by 6 bases and J by 1 base, with 15 bases between. The CDR3 has 15 amino acids. Germline V gene lookup returns CDR1 MNHEY and CDR2 SVGAGI. This table comes from immunoSEQ multiplex PCR, and its TCRdb copy is limited to in-frame clones, with some not included. This table has roughly 150,000 clones, about nine tenths appearing once. Sequencing input: PBMCs. V gene TRBV6-5 combines with J gene TRBJ1-2; D is uncertain. This TCR was sampled from a man aged 18 to 29 in good health and CMV-seronegative. CDR3: CASRQSGGFNYGYTF. The CDR3 DNA follows: TGTGCCAGCAGACAAAGCGGCGGATTTAACTATGGCTACACCTTC.